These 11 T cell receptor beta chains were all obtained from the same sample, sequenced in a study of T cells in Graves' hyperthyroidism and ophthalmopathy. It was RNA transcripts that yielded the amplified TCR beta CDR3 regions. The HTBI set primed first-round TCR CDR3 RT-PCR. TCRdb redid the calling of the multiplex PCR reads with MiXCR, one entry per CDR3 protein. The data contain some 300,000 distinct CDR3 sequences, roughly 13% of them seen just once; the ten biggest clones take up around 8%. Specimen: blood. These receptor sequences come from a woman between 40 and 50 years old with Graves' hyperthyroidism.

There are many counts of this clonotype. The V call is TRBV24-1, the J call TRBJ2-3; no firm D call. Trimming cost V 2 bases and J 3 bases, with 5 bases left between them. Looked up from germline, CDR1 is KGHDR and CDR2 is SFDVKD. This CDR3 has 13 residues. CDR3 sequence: CATSDSNTDTQYF. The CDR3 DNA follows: TGTGCCACCAGTGATTCCAATACAGATACGCAGTATTTT.

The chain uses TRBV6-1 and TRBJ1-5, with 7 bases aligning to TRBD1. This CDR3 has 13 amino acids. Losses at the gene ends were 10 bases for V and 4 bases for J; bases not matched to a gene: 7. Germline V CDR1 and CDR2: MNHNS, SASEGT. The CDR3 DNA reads TGTGCCATCGACAGGGAGGGGAATCAGCCCCAGCATTTT. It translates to CAIDREGNQPQHF.

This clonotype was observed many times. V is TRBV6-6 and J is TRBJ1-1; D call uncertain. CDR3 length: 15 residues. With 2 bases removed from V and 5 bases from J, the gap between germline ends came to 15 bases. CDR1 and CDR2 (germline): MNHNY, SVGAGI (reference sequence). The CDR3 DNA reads TGTGCCAGCAGTTACACGACATCGACGGCGACTGAAGCTTTCTTT. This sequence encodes CASSYTTSTATEAFF.

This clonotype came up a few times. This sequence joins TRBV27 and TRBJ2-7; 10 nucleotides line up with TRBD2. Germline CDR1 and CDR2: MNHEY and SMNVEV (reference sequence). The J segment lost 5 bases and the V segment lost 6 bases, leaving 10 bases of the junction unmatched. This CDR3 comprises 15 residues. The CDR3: CASRPLAGAGDEQYF. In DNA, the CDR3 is TGTGCCAGCAGGCCCCTAGCGGGAGCAGGAGACGAGCAGTACTTC.

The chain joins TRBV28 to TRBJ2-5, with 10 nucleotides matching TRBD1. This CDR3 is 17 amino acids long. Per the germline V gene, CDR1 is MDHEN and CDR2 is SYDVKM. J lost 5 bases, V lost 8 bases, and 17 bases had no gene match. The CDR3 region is CASRRGLETGGIETQYF. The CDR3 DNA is TGTGCCAGCCGAAGGGGTTTGGAGACAGGGGGCATTGAGACCCAGTACTTC.

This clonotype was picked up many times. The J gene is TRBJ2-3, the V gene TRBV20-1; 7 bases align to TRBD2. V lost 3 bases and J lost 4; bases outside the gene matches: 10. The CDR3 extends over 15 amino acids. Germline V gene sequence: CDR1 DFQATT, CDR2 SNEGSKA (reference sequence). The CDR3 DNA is TGCAGTGCTAGGATCCCCGGCGGGAGAGCAGATACGCAGTATTTT. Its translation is CSARIPGGRADTQYF.

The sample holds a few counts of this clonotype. CDR3 region: CASSFRPGQRGETQYF. The CDR3 bases are TGTGCCAGCAGCTTTCGACCGGGACAGAGAGGAGAGACCCAGTACTTC. The chain recombines TRBV3-1 with TRBJ2-5; TRBD1 matches 7 bases. Looked up from germline, CDR1 is LGHDT and CDR2 is YNNKEL (reference sequence). Trimming removed 5 bases from V and 4 bases from J; junction bases left unmatched: 13. CDR3 length equals 16 residues.

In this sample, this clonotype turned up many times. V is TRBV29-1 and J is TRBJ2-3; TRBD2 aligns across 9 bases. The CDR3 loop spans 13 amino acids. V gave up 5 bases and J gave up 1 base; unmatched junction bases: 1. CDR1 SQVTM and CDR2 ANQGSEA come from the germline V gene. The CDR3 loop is CSVLAGRTDTQYF. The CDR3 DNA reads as TGCAGCGTTCTAGCGGGGCGCACAGATACGCAGTATTTT.

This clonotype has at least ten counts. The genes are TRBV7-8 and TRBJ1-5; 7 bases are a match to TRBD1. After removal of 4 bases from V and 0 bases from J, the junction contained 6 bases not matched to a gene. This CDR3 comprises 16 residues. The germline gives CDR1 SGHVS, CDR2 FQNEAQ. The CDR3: CASSSQGQYSNQPQHF. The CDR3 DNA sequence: TGTGCCAGCAGCTCTCAGGGACAGTATAGCAATCAGCCCCAGCATTTT.

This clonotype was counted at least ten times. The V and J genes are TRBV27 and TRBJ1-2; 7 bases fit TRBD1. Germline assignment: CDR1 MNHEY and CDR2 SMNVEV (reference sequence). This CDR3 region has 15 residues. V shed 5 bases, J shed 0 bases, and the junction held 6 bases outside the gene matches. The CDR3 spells CASSPGTVANYGYTF. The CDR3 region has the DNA TGTGCCAGCAGTCCCGGGACAGTAGCTAACTATGGCTACACCTTC.

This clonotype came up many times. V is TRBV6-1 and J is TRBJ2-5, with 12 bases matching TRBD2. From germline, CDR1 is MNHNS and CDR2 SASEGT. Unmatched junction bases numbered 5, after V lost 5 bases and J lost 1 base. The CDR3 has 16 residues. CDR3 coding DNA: TGTGCCAGCAGTTCACTAGCGGGAGGTGCCCAAGAGACCCAGTACTTC. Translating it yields CASSSLAGGAQETQYF.